The 19 T cell receptor beta chains reported below all come from one sample, sequenced in a study of blood T cells in healthy people across ages. Primers used in a second PCR of roughly 7 to 12 cycles were a sample-barcoded 5' primer and a J-beta primer mix. TCRdb redid the calling of the 5' RACE reads with MiXCR, one entry per CDR3 protein. The data contain just over 800,000 distinct CDR3 sequences, around two thirds of them singletons. Sequenced sample: blood. These receptors originate from a man younger than 45 in good health.

The rearrangement joins TRBV7-8 to TRBJ2-1, with 7 positions matching TRBD1. The CDR3 is 19 amino acids. The germline gives CDR1 SGHVS, CDR2 FQNEAQ. After removal of 5 bases from V and 7 bases from J, the junction contained 23 bases not matched to a gene. CDR3 region: CASSRKSHPTGNTHNEQFF. The CDR3 nucleotides are TGTGCCAGCAGCCGTAAATCCCATCCGACAGGGAATACCCATAATGAGCAGTTCTTC.

Worth noting for this clonotype: No conserved phenylalanine or tryptophan ends this CDR3, so it is likely a read error. V and J are TRBV12-3 or TRBV12-4 and TRBJ2-3; perhaps TRBD1 as D (6 bases). V lost 5 bases and J lost 3, with 15 bases in between. There are 15 residues in the CDR3. The CDR3 sequence: CASSGDRRGTDTQYS. Written as DNA, the CDR3 is TGTGCCAGCAGTGGTGACAGAAGGGGGACAGATACGCAGTATTCT.

This clonotype appeared many times. The chain employs TRBV6-5 and TRBJ2-1, with TRBD1 as a possible D gene (6 bases). Trimming removed 5 bases at V and 6 bases at J, with 11 bases between. Germline CDR1 and CDR2: MNHEY and SVGAGI. CDR3 size: 13 residues. The CDR3 nucleotides read TGTGCCAGCAGTGCGGACAGAGTCAATGAGCAGTTCTTC. This codes for CASSADRVNEQFF.

This clonotype is a singleton in its sample. V gene TRBV27 combines with J gene TRBJ2-7; 11 bases match TRBD1. This CDR3 spans 15 amino acids. V trimming: 6 bases; J trimming: 3 bases; junction bases outside the gene matches: 7. Germline V CDR1 and CDR2: MNHEY, SMNVEV (reference sequence). DNA of the CDR3: TGTGCCAGCAGATCCCCCGGGACAGGGGGCTACGAGCAGTACTTC. Amino acids: CASRSPGTGGYEQYF.

The chain employs TRBV6-5 and TRBJ2-3; D gene unclear. V dropped 6 bases and J dropped 5 bases, with 9 bases sitting between them. From germline, CDR1 is MNHEY and CDR2 SVGAGI. The CDR3 is 12 residues long. CDR3 region: CASRAVGDTQYF. The CDR3 nucleotides are TGTGCCAGCAGGGCCGTAGGAGATACGCAGTATTTT.

This chain links TRBV25-1 with TRBJ2-5; D ambiguous. The J call may be mistaken, given a closer DNA end match to TRBJ2-7. The CDR3 is 10 residues long. Germline CDR1 and CDR2: MGHDK and SYGVNS. Written as DNA, the CDR3 is TGTGCCAGCAGTGTTCCCGAGCAGTACTTC. This sequence encodes CASSVPEQYF.

This clonotype appeared once. The rearrangement uses TRBV5-1 and TRBJ1-4; D is ambiguous. V was pared by 1 base and J by 7 bases, with 11 bases between. Germline CDR1 SGHRS, CDR2 YFSETQ. The CDR3 has 14 amino acids. CDR3 nucleotides: TGCGCCAGCAGCTTGCCCGGGTATGGTGAAAAACTGTTTTTT. Translating gives CASSLPGYGEKLFF.

V gene TRBV4-3 combines with J gene TRBJ1-6; D might be TRBD1 (6 bases). The V gene lost 4 bases and the J gene lost 3 bases, with 13 bases spanning the gap. The CDR3 contains 16 residues. Germline-derived CDR1 and CDR2 are LGHNA and YSLEER. The CDR3 DNA sequence: TGCGCCAGCAGCCGTAAGGGGGGAATCTATAATTCACCCCTCCACTTT. Its protein product is CASSRKGGIYNSPLHF.

This chain joins TRBV12-3 or TRBV12-4 and TRBJ2-3; D is uncertain. The CDR3 is made up of 14 amino acids. The V end lost 7 bases, the J end lost 2 bases, and 13 bases lay between the germline ends. CDR3 amino acids: CASTPRQITDTQYF. DNA of the CDR3: TGTGCCAGCACCCCCCGGCAGATCACAGATACGCAGTATTTT.

This clonotype occurred once. CDR3 region: CASSLAAGTGELFF. CDR3 nucleotides: TGTGCCAGCAGCTTAGCAGCGGGGACCGGGGAGCTGTTTTTT. This sequence joins TRBV7-9 and TRBJ2-2; TRBD2 aligns across 7 bases. The CDR3 has 14 residues. Germline CDR1 and CDR2: SEHNR and FQNEAQ (reference sequence). V dropped 0 bases and J dropped 5; count of bases not matched to a gene: 0.

This CDR3 reads CASSYEGQTRTDTQYF. The CDR3 coding sequence is TGTGCCAGCAGTTACGAGGGCCAGACTCGCACAGATACGCAGTATTTT. The chain uses TRBV6-5 and TRBJ2-3; perhaps TRBD2 as D (5 bases). The V end was cut by 2 bases, the J end by 1 base, with 13 bases between. Germline V gene data show CDR1 as MNHEY and CDR2 as SVGAGI. The CDR3 loop spans 16 amino acids.

This clonotype has only a few counts. The gene calls are TRBV3-1 and TRBJ1-2; no reliable D call. The CDR3 is 13 residues long. Per the germline V gene, CDR1 is LGHDT and CDR2 is YNNKEL (reference sequence). Trimming took off 1 base at V and 7 bases at J, with 10 bases between the two ends. CDR3 sequence: CASSQGPELGYTF. CDR3 nucleotides: TGTGCCAGCAGCCAAGGTCCAGAACTTGGCTACACCTTC.

The CDR3 protein is CASSLGPGQSSSGNTIYF. The CDR3 DNA reads TGTGCCAGCAGTTTAGGTCCGGGACAGAGCTCCTCTGGAAACACCATATATTTT. V usage is TRBV12-3 or TRBV12-4 and J usage is TRBJ1-3; 7 bases fit TRBD1. The CDR3 runs 18 residues. Trimming removed 1 base from V and 0 bases from J; junction bases left unmatched: 9.

This chain joins TRBV7-2 and TRBJ1-4, with D hard to call. The CDR3 consists of 13 residues. Per germline, CDR1 SGHTA and CDR2 FQGNSA. Trimming pared 1 base from V and 8 bases from J, leaving 8 bases between. DNA of the CDR3: TGTGCCAGCAGCTTAGAGGGTCGGGAAAAACTGTTTTTT. The encoded protein is CASSLEGREKLFF.

This clonotype was found a few times. The chain uses TRBV7-9 and TRBJ2-7; weak D call: TRBD1 (7 bases). The V gene lost 3 bases and the J gene lost 3 bases, with 15 bases spanning the gap. The CDR3 is 15 residues long. Germline V CDR1 and CDR2: SEHNR, FQNEAQ (reference sequence). CDR3 in amino acids: CASSFPRGAVYEQYF. As DNA, the CDR3 is TGTGCCAGCAGCTTTCCCAGGGGGGCGGTCTACGAGCAGTACTTC.

V is TRBV29-1 and J is TRBJ1-6, with 9 bases lining up with TRBD1. CDR3 length: 13 amino acids. Looked up from germline, CDR1 is SQVTM and CDR2 is ANQGSEA. V dropped 6 bases and J dropped 7; count of bases not matched to a gene: 4. CDR3 in amino acids: CSVSTGGNSPLHF. The CDR3 DNA sequence: TGCAGCGTCTCGACAGGGGGGAATTCACCCCTCCACTTT.

V and J are TRBV20-1 and TRBJ2-3, with 10 bases lining up with TRBD1. J was trimmed by 1 base and V by 6 bases; bases with no gene match: 1. Germline V gene sequence: CDR1 DFQATT, CDR2 SNEGSKA (reference sequence). The length of the CDR3 is 13 residues. CDR3 in DNA: TGCAGTGCCGGGACAGGGGGCACAGATACGCAGTATTTT. Protein product: CSAGTGGTDTQYF.

The V gene is TRBV25-1, the J gene TRBJ2-5; a possible D gene is TRBD2 (5 bases). CDR1 is MGHDK, CDR2 SYGVNS, per germline. The CDR3 length is 15 residues. V lost 2 bases to trimming and J lost 1 base, with 11 bases between them. The CDR3 DNA sequence: TGTGCCAGCAGTGAAGCGGGCCGTCGCCAAGAGACCCAGTACTTC. Translating it yields CASSEAGRRQETQYF. The whole variable domain, remainder taken from reference TRBV25-1 and TRBJ2-5, is EADIYQTPRYLVIGTGKKITLECSQTMGHDKMYWYQQDPGMELHLIHYSYGVNSTEKGDLSSESTVSRIRTEHFPLTLESARPSHTSQYLCASSEAGRRQETQYFGPGTRLLVL.

This clonotype was seen only a few times. The rearrangement joins TRBV12-3 or TRBV12-4 to TRBJ2-2, with D perhaps matching TRBD1 (5 bases). The CDR3 consists of 13 residues. The V gene lost 5 bases and the J gene lost 6 bases, with 10 bases spanning the gap. As DNA, the CDR3 is TGTGCCAGCAGTCTCCAGGGCGCCGGGGAGCTGTTTTTT. This codes for CASSLQGAGELFF.